This T cell receptor (beta chain) was recovered during a study of Graves' ophthalmopathy and Graves' hyperthyroidism (dated by TCRdb to between 2017 and 2018). For context, the study as a whole: Peripheral blood samples were taken at the time of initial diagnosis, before any treatment was given. To tell Graves' ophthalmopathy apart from Graves' hyperthyroidism, and to predict which patients would progress to ophthalmopathy, the study relied on TCR beta repertoire signatures. In total, approximately 130 blood samples were TCR-sequenced: roughly 45 ophthalmopathy, some 75 hyperthyroidism and some 17 hyperthyroidism-to-ophthalmopathy patients. To explore V-J signatures that separate ophthalmopathy from hyperthyroidism, a discovery set of about 96 patients was enrolled, consisting of 43 with ophthalmopathy and under 65 with stable hyperthyroidism. An independent validation cohort was composed of fewer than 20 hyperthyroidism patients and about 17 patients who later progressed from hyperthyroidism to ophthalmopathy. T-cell repertoires of thyroid tissue and blood were compared in 5 or 6 hyperthyroidism patients. After sampling, hyperthyroidism patients received methimazole starting at 30 mg daily, and ophthalmopathy patients received high-dose intravenous methylprednisolone. For training and testing, the 100 or so patients in the discovery cohort were randomly divided in a 7:3 ratio. Here is what the overall study found, with its caveats: In validation, the model predicted ophthalmopathy progression with roughly 68% sensitivity and around 72% specificity; some 13 predicted patients were CT-confirmed with GO in a median of around 6.5 months. Most of the expanded thyroid clonotypes with a frequency above 0.001 were also detected in blood, and it was suggested that the thyroid immune response may be reflected by blood repertoires. Ophthalmopathy was separated from stable hyperthyroidism by the 13-signature model with around 89% sensitivity and 81.08% specificity in cross-validation and with 80%/75% in the test set. Sample size was not predetermined statistically, and investigators were not blinded to group allocation.

Hyperthyroidism was defined as stable when no progression to ophthalmopathy occurred within 18 months of follow-up. The hyperthyroidism patients were 18 to 65 years old and newly diagnosed, with a disease duration of less than 2 months. Patients with other autoimmune diseases, uncontrolled infections, pregnancy or lactation were excluded from the study. Clinical symptoms, serum thyroxine, TRAb, thyroid ultrasound and orbital computed tomography formed the basis of the diagnosis. PBMCs were isolated from more than 9 ml of fresh peripheral blood by Ficoll-Paque density gradient centrifugation. Trizol reagent was used to extract the total RNA, and its quality was then checked on an Agilent 2100 Bioanalyzer. TCR beta CDR3 regions were amplified from RNA transcripts for repertoire sequencing. The first round was an RT-PCR using HTBI primers with the Qiagen OneStep RT-PCR kit, and this first round was followed by a second-round multiplex PCR, then size selection and purification. Libraries were sequenced paired-end with 100 bp reads on an Illumina HiSeq2000. As for the authors' bioinformatics: Reads were processed with SOAPnuke, discarding reads with adapters, uncalled bases, mean Phred below 15, or no exact constant-primer or identifier match. COPE v1.2.5 was used to merge the high-quality paired reads. Each unique nucleotide sequence was treated as a clonotype, and MiTCR v1.1 was used to align the clonotypes to the IMGT TRB V, D and J references. The analysis was limited to V-J combinations with a frequency above 0.0001, which together covered 99.2% of repertoires. For each V-J combination, a TCR clonal expansion and chaos score was defined as the ratio of F50 clonal expansion to chaos observed in the TCRdist matrix. Features were reduced by Welch's t-statistics and random forest to around 13 V-J combinations, which fed a naive Bayes classifier. The Morisita-Horn index was used to measure how similar the thyroid and blood repertoires were. The public reads were reprocessed in TCRdb via fastp at Q25 and MiXCR, keeping in-frame beta chains. Identical CDR3 proteins give one entry, which carries the most common genes and DNA. These V and J calls rely on TCRdb rather than the paper's analysis. The sample includes hundreds of thousands of distinct CDR3 sequences, with roughly 20% observed a single time. The top ten clonotypes cover roughly 3% of the sample.

The CDR3 spans 15 residues, from the cysteine through the phenylalanine. Solely the CDR3 DNA is kept, with 45 bases framed from the first base. According to the germline V gene, CDR1 reads WSHSY and CDR2 reads SAAADI. Cut back by 0 bases and 1 base, the V and J ends lie 9 bases apart. This clonotype was found once. Its antigen remains unidentified. A much larger clone differs by one base, so this may be a read error. This sequence uses TRBV10-2 and TRBJ1-1; TRBD1 is a possible D gene, resting on 5 matching bases. The specimen sequenced was peripheral blood. This TCR derives from a woman younger than 35 with stable Graves' hyperthyroidism. Donor details come from another sample of the same person, matched by shared clones. DNA sequence: TGCGCCAGCAGTGAGTCGGGACTCGGGAACACTGAAGCTTTCTTT. Its protein product is CASSESGLGNTEAFF.